This T cell receptor (beta chain) was observed in a study of T cells in narcolepsy. Whole-study context: Patients with NT1 or NT2 and healthy control donors were enrolled. The study's findings and limits: Same-patient CSF and blood CD4+ T cell clonotypes included HCRT-specific and TRIB2-specific autoreactive ones.

Sequencing was performed with immunoSEQ multiplex PCR; in TCRdb, only in-frame clones are kept and a portion is missing. The profile shows about 30,000 clones, roughly 83% of them singletons. With respect to this clone: Its antigen remains unknown.

There are 15 residues in the CDR3. The V end was cut by 1 base, the J end by 10 bases, with 17 bases between. In germline, CDR1 is SGHVS, CDR2 FQNEAQ. This receptor was obtained from a human donor with narcolepsy. The sequenced sample consisted of CD45RA- memory CD4+ T cells from PBMCs. The chain carries TRBV7-8 and TRBJ2-1; possible D gene TRBD2, 5 bases. CDR3 amino acids: CASSLGSRLNAEQFF. CDR3 sequence (DNA): TGTGCCAGCAGCTTAGGGAGTAGACTAAATGCGGAGCAGTTCTTC.